This TCR beta chain was sequenced during a study of blood T cell repertoires in COVID-19. Libraries were prepared by immunoSEQ multiplex PCR; TCRdb keeps only in-frame clonotypes and omits some of them. The repertoire includes approximately 290,000 clones, 75% to 90% of them detected once, and roughly 4% sits in the top ten. The CDR3 has 16 residues. Trimming shortened V by 1 base and J by 0 bases, and 11 bases separated the two germline ends. The V gene's germline CDR1 is PRHDT and CDR2 FYEKMQ (reference sequence). In its sample, this clone was seen once. Two negative PCRs, clearance, or symptom resolution characterized the recovered Cohort 3 donors.

The source material was PBMCs or T cells enriched from blood (not recorded which). This TCR derives from a woman aged 25 to 39 who had recovered from COVID-19. The rearrangement uses TRBV13 and TRBJ2-3; D uncertain. Here the CDR3 reads CASSLESLGSTDTQYF. CDR3 bases: TGTGCCAGCAGCTTAGAGTCCCTCGGGAGCACAGATACGCAGTATTTT.